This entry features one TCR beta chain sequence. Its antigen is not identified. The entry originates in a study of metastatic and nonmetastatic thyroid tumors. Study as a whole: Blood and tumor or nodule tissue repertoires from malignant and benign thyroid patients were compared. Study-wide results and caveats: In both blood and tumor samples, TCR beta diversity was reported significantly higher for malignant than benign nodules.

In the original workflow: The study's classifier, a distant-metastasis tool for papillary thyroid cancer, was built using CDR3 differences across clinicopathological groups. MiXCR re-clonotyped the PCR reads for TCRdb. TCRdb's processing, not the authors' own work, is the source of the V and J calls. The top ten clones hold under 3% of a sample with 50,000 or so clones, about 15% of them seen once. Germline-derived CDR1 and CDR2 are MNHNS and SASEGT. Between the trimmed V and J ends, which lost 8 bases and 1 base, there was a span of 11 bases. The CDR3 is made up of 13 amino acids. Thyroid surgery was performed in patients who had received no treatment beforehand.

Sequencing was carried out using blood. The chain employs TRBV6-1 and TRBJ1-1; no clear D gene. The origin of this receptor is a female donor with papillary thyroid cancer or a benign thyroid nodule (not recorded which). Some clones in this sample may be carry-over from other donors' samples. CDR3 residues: CASGRHENTEAFF. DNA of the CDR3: TGTGCCAGCGGTAGACATGAGAACACTGAAGCTTTCTTT.